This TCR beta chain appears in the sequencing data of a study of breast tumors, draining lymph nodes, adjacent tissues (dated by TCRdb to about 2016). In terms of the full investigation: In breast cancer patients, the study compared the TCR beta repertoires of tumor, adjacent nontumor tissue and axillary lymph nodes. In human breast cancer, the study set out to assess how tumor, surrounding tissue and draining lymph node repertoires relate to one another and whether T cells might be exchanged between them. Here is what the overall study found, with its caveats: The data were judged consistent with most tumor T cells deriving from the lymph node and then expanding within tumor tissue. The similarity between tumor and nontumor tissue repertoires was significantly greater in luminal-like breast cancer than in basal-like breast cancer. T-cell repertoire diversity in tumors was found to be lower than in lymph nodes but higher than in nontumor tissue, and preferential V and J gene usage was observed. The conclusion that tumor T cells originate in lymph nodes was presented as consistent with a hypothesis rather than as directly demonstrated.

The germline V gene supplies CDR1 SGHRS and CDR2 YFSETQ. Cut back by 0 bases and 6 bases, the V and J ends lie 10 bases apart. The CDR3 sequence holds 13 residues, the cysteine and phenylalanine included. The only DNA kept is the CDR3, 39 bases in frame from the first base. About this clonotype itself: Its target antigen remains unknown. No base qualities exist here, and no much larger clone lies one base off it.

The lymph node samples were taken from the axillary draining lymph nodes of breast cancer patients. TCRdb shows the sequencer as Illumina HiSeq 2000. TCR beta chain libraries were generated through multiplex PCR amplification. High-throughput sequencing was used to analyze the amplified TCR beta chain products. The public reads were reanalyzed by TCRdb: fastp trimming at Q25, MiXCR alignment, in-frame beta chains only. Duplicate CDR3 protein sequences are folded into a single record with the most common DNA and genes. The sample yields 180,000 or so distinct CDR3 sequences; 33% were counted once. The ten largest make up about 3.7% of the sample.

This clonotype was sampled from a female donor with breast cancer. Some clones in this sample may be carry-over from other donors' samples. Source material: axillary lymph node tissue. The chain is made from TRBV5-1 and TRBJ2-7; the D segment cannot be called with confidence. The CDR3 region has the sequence CASSLGSPIEQYF. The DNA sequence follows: TGCGCCAGCAGCTTGGGTAGTCCTATCGAGCAGTACTTC.